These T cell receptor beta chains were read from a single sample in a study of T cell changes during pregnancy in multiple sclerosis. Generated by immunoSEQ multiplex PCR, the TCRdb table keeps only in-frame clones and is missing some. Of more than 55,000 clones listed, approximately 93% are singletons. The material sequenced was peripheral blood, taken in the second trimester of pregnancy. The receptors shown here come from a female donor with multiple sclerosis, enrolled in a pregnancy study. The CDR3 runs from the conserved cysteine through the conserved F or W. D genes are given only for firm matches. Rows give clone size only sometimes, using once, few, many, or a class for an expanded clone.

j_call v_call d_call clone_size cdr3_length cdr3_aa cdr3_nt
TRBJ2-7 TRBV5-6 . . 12 CASSLGLYEQYF TGTGCCAGCAGCTTAGGACTCTACGAGCAGTACTTC
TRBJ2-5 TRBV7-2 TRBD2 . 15 CASSLGGGYQETQYF TGTGCCAGCAGCTTAGGCGGGGGGTATCAAGAGACCCAGTACTTC
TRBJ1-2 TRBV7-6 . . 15 CASSLETNAFDGYTF TGTGCCAGCAGCTTAGAGACAAACGCTTTCGATGGCTACACCTTC
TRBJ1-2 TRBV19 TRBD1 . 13 CASRGDRTYGYTF TGTGCCAGTAGGGGGGACAGGACATATGGCTACACCTTC
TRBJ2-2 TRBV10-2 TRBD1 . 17 CASSVGYRGRRTGELFF TGCGCCAGCAGTGTCGGATACAGGGGGCGACGGACCGGGGAGCTGTTTTTT
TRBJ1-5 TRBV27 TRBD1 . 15 CASSPLDRGRQPQHF TGTGCCAGCAGTCCCCTGGACAGGGGGCGACAGCCCCAGCATTTT
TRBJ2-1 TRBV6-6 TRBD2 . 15 CASTSLAGKINEQFF TGTGCCAGCACCTCCCTAGCGGGGAAAATCAATGAGCAGTTCTTC
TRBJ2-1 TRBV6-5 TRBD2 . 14 CASRTGGPYNEQFF TGTGCCAGCAGGACGGGAGGGCCCTACAATGAGCAGTTCTTC
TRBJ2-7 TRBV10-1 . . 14 CASSEGQGEDEQYF TGCGCCAGCAGTGAGGGCCAGGGGGAGGACGAGCAGTACTTC
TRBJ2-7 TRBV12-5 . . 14 CASGFSGETYEQYF TGTGCTAGTGGTTTCTCGGGAGAAACCTACGAGCAGTACTTC
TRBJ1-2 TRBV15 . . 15 CATSTGVGGNGGYTF TGTGCCACCAGCACGGGGGTTGGAGGGAACGGTGGCTACACCTTC
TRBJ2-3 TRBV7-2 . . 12 CASSFVGGFTYF TGTGCCAGCAGCTTTGTAGGCGGGTTTACGTATTTT
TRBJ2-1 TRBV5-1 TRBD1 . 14 CASSRGQGGNEQFF TGCGCCAGCAGCAGGGGACAGGGTGGGAATGAGCAGTTCTTC
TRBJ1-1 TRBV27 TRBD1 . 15 CASSLQGALNTEAFF TGTGCCAGCAGTTTACAGGGGGCGTTGAACACTGAAGCTTTCTTT
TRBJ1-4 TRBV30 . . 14 CAWSEASANEKLFF TGTGCCTGGAGCGAAGCATCTGCTAATGAAAAACTGTTTTTT
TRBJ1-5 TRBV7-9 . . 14 CASSGDTYNQPQHF TGTGCCAGCAGCGGGGACACTTACAATCAGCCCCAGCATTTT
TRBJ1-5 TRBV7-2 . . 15 CASSLQGGSNQPQHF TGTGCCAGCAGCCTACAGGGCGGCAGCAATCAGCCCCAGCATTTT
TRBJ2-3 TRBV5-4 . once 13 CASSSVRADTQYF TGTGCCAGCAGCTCGGTTCGGGCAGATACGCAGTATTTT
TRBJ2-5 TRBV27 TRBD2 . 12 CASSIGGGTQYF TGTGCCAGCAGTATTGGGGGGGGGACCCAGTACTTC
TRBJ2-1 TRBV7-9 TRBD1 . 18 CASSLEDRGHTRNNEQFF TGTGCCAGCAGCTTAGAGGACAGGGGGCATACTAGGAACAATGAGCAGTTCTTC
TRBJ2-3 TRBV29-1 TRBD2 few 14 CSARPAGGTDTQYF TGCAGCGCTAGACCAGCGGGGGGCACAGATACGCAGTATTTT
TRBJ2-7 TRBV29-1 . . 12 CSVDFGNYEQYF TGCAGCGTTGATTTCGGGAACTACGAGCAGTACTTC
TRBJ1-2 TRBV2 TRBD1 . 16 CASSDSLDRGRIGYTF TGTGCCAGCAGTGATTCCCTAGACAGGGGGAGAATTGGCTACACCTTC
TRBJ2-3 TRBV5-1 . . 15 CASSPAGTSTDTQYF TGCGCCAGCAGCCCCGCCGGGACAAGCACAGATACGCAGTATTTT
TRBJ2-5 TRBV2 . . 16 CASSETGTIRGETQYF TGTGCCAGCAGTGAAACCGGGACCATTAGGGGGGAGACCCAGTACTTC
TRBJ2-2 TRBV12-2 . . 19 CASRLGGQGTSYGPGELFF TGTGCAAGTCGCTTAGGGGGACAGGGTACAAGTTATGGGCCCGGGGAGCTGTTTTTT
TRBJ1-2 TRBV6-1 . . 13 CASSVDGGYGYTF TGTGCCAGCAGTGTGGACGGGGGATATGGCTACACCTTC
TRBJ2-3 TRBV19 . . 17 CASSIARQGGSTDTQYF TGTGCCAGTAGTATAGCTAGACAGGGAGGTAGCACAGATACGCAGTATTTT
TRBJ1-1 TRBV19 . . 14 CASRPRRASTEAFF TGTGCCAGTAGACCGCGGCGGGCGAGCACTGAAGCTTTCTTT
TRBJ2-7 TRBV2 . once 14 CASRESEGTNEQYF TGTGCCAGCAGAGAATCTGAGGGGACAAACGAGCAGTACTTC
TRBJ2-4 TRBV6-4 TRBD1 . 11 CASRQGNIQYF TGTGCCAGCCGACAGGGGAACATTCAGTACTTC